Below, 11 T cell receptor beta chains from the same sample are listed, as sequenced in a study of blood T cells in healthy people across ages (dated by TCRdb to between 2014 and 2017). To prepare the library, 5' RACE was applied. The reads were generated on an Illumina HiSeq 2500. A second 7 to 11 cycle PCR used a sample-barcoded 5' primer and a J-beta primer mix. Clones were called with MiXCR by TCRdb after fastp trimmed the public reads at Q25, and only in-frame beta chains were retained. Rows with a matching CDR3 protein are joined into one entry that keeps the most common DNA and genes. A total of around 500,000 distinct CDR3 sequences appear in this sample, around a quarter of them only once. The ten largest clones add up to approximately 3.3% of the sample. These sequences were also reported in another study, on T cells of mothers and their children.

Sequenced input: blood. The receptor set was obtained from a boy aged 2-9 years in good health.

This clonotype came up once. The chain uses TRBV5-1 and TRBJ2-1, with 9 bases that match TRBD1. The ends lost 2 bases at V and 3 bases at J; junction bases unmatched: 6. Germline V lookup: CDR1 SGHRS, CDR2 YFSETQ. The CDR3 covers 16 residues. Written as DNA, the CDR3 is TGCGCCAGCAGCTTCGGACAGGGGTCTTTCTACAATGAGCAGTTCTTC. Protein sequence: CASSFGQGSFYNEQFF. Full variable domain (missing parts from reference TRBV5-1 and TRBJ2-1): KAGVTQTPRYLIKTRGQQVTLSCSPISGHRSVSWYQQTPGQGLQFLFEYFSETQRNKGNFPGRFSGRQFSNSRSEMNVSTLELGDSALYLCASSFGQGSFYNEQFFGPGTRLTVL.

J is TRBJ2-7 and V is TRBV2; D not resolved. Trimming took 7 bases from V and 3 from J, leaving 7 bases between them. Per germline, CDR1 SNHLY and CDR2 FYNNEI. The CDR3 is 11 amino acids. Here the CDR3 DNA reads TGTGCCAGCACCACCGTCTACGAGCAGTACTTC. It encodes CASTTVYEQYF. The entire variable domain, with the rest obtained from reference TRBV2 and TRBJ2-7, is as follows: EPEVTQTPSHQVTQMGQEVILRCVPISNHLYFYWYRQILGQKVEFLVSFYNNEISEKSEIFDDQFSVERPDGSNFTLKIRSTKLEDSAMYFCASTTVYEQYFGPGTRLTVT.

This clonotype was counted a few times. This rearrangement joins TRBV27 to TRBJ2-5; 8 bases match TRBD1. The length of the CDR3 is 14 residues. Germline assignment: CDR1 MNHEY and CDR2 SMNVEV (reference sequence). Trimming at V came to 5 bases and at J to 2 bases, leaving 4 bases not matched to a gene. The CDR3 DNA reads as TGTGCCAGCAGTGGCGACAGGGGTCAAGAGACCCAGTACTTC. As protein: CASSGDRGQETQYF.

The chain uses TRBV7-2 and TRBJ2-3, with TRBD2 as a possible D gene (7 bases). Trimming left V 0 bases short and J 5 bases short, with 15 bases between. The CDR3 loop spans 16 amino acids. Germline lookup yields CDR1 SGHTA and CDR2 FQGNSA. CDR3 nucleotide sequence: TGTGCCAGCAGCTTAGCTTCGGTTAGGGGGGGAGATACGCAGTATTTT. Translated, it gives CASSLASVRGGDTQYF.

The rearrangement joins TRBV9 to TRBJ2-1; tentative D call: TRBD2 (5 bases). The V end was cut by 3 bases, the J end by 7 bases, with 14 bases between. The V gene's germline CDR1 is SGDLS and CDR2 YYNGEE. This CDR3 has 14 amino acids. Written as DNA, the CDR3 is TGTGCCAGCAGCGCCGAGGGCAGGTTGAATGAGCAGTTCTTC. Its translation: CASSAEGRLNEQFF.

This chain links TRBV11-2 with TRBJ2-5, with 11 bases aligning to TRBD1. The end of the DNA aligns better with TRBJ2-1, so the J call may be wrong. Germline V gene sequence: CDR1 SGHAT, CDR2 FQNNGV. The CDR3 covers 12 residues. The CDR3 protein is CASGQGANEQFF. CDR3 bases: TGTGCCAGCGGACAGGGGGCTAATGAGCAGTTCTTC.

The chain is built from TRBV27 and TRBJ1-5; perhaps TRBD1 as D (6 bases). The CDR3 is made up of 16 amino acids. Germline CDR1 and CDR2: MNHEY and SMNVEV (reference sequence). V was shortened by 8 bases and J by 3 bases, with 20 bases between the two germline ends. Here the CDR3 reads CASRPGGGANNQPQHF. The CDR3 DNA sequence: TGTGCCAGCCGCCCAGGCGGGGGGGCGAACAATCAGCCCCAGCATTTT.

This rearrangement joins TRBV6-1 to TRBJ2-5; 11 bases fit TRBD2. Trimming cost V 5 bases and J 5 bases; bases outside gene matches: 13. Germline CDR1 and CDR2: MNHNS and SASEGT. CDR3 length: 17 amino acids. CDR3 in DNA: TGTGCCAGCAGTACCGGACGCAGACTAGCGGGGTGGGAGACCCAGTACTTC. It translates to CASSTGRRLAGWETQYF.

This chain joins TRBV20-1 and TRBJ2-7; a possible D gene is TRBD2 (6 bases). The germline V and J ends were trimmed by 6 bases and 6 bases, with 15 bases remaining between them. Germline loops: CDR1 DFQATT, CDR2 SNEGSKA (reference sequence). The length of the CDR3 is 12 residues. The CDR3 DNA follows: TGCAGTGCCGCGCGGGGCTTAAGCGAGCAGTACGTC. Its translation: CSAARGLSEQYV.

This clonotype was detected a few times. The chain's CDR3 is CASSLKGQAIYNEQFF. The CDR3, as DNA: TGTGCCAGCAGCTTAAAGGGACAGGCTATCTACAATGAGCAGTTCTTC. The rearrangement links TRBV7-9 to TRBJ2-5; 8 bases agree with TRBD1. The J call may be mistaken, given a closer DNA end match to TRBJ2-1. Germline CDR1 and CDR2: SEHNR and FQNEAQ (reference sequence). The CDR3 totals 16 residues.

The rearrangement uses TRBV20-1 and TRBJ2-3, with D hard to call. V lost 6 bases to trimming and J lost 4 bases, with 11 bases between them. CDR3 length equals 12 residues. The germline V gene encodes CDR1 DFQATT and CDR2 SNEGSKA (reference sequence). The CDR3 nucleotides are TGCAGTGCCGTCCGGAGCGCAGATACGCAGTATTTT. Its translation: CSAVRSADTQYF.